The 24 T cell receptor beta chains below come from one sample, sequenced in a study of cytomegalovirus exposure and HLA in healthy donors. PCR employed 60 Vbeta and 13 Jbeta primers. Repertoires were generated with immunoSEQ multiplex PCR, while TCRdb's copy carries only in-frame clones and drops some. The ten most abundant clones cover 0.79% of a sample with 150,000 to 200,000 clones. Sample: PBMCs. All receptors come from a woman aged 18-29 years in good health and CMV-seropositive.

J is TRBJ2-7 and V is TRBV5-1; TRBD1 matches at 8 bases. V dropped 3 bases and J dropped 2; count of bases not matched to a gene: 4. The CDR3 spans 14 residues. The germline gives CDR1 SGHRS, CDR2 YFSETQ. CDR3 bases: TGCGCCAGCAGCTCGGACAGGGCCCCCTACGAGCAGTACTTC. Its protein product is CASSSDRAPYEQYF.

The chain couples TRBV11-2 to TRBJ1-1, with 8 nucleotides matching TRBD1. Germline V CDR1 and CDR2: SGHAT, FQNNGV. There are 13 residues in the CDR3. V gave up 5 bases and J gave up 7 bases; unmatched junction bases: 6. The CDR3 DNA reads TGTGCCAGCAGCCGGACAGGGTGGAGTGAAGCTTTCTTT. Amino acids: CASSRTGWSEAFF.

The chain carries TRBV14 and TRBJ2-7; D remains unclear. This CDR3 is built from 14 residues. Germline values: CDR1 SGHDN, CDR2 FVKESK. V dropped 4 bases and J dropped 9 bases, with 19 bases sitting between them. For the CDR3, the DNA is TGTGCCAGCAGCCTTACGAGATCCTCTACGAGGCAGTACTTC. As protein: CASSLTRSSTRQYF.

The chain joins TRBV19 to TRBJ1-6; D is perhaps TRBD1 (6 bases). This CDR3 has 14 amino acids. Trimming cost V 3 bases and J 10 bases, with 13 bases left between them. The germline gives CDR1 LNHDA, CDR2 SQIVND (reference sequence). CDR3 loop: CASSMKQGESPLHF. CDR3 DNA: TGTGCCAGTAGTATGAAACAGGGCGAATCACCCCTCCACTTT.

The CDR3 sequence is CASSPSGGFTGELFF. DNA of the CDR3: TGTGCCAGCAGCCCTAGCGGGGGGTTCACCGGGGAGCTGTTTTTT. The J gene is TRBJ2-2, the V gene TRBV9, with 11 bases that match TRBD2. The V and J ends lost 4 bases and 4 bases, in that order; junction bases with no gene match: 3. Germline assignment: CDR1 SGDLS and CDR2 YYNGEE. The length of the CDR3 is 15 residues.

CDR3: CASSLAAPNTGELFF. DNA of the CDR3: TGTGCCAGCAGTTTAGCGGCACCAAACACCGGGGAGCTGTTTTTT. The chain employs TRBV27 and TRBJ2-2; the D is unclear. V lost 2 bases and J 2 bases, leaving 9 bases between the germline ends. The germline CDR1 and CDR2 sequences are MNHEY and SMNVEV (reference sequence). There are 15 residues in the CDR3.

Here the CDR3 reads CASSLNSPVGGETQYF. The DNA of the CDR3 is TGTGCCAGCAGCTTAAACAGTCCAGTAGGAGGCGAGACCCAGTACTTC. This chain uses TRBV7-2 with TRBJ2-5; a weak D match, TRBD2 (5 bases). Trimming pared 2 bases from V and 5 bases from J, leaving 18 bases between. The CDR3 sequence is 16 residues long. Germline V lookup: CDR1 SGHTA, CDR2 FQGNSA.

This sequence joins TRBV6-1 and TRBJ2-2, with D unclear. Germline V gene sequence: CDR1 MNHNS, CDR2 SASEGT. The ends were cut back, 6 bases at V and 6 bases at J, with 17 bases in the middle. The CDR3 covers 15 residues. The CDR3 spells CASSDGFLGAGELFF. The CDR3, as DNA: TGTGCCAGCAGCGATGGATTTTTAGGAGCCGGGGAGCTGTTTTTT.

V is TRBV25-1 and J is TRBJ1-1, with no clear D. V lost 2 bases, J lost 1 base, and 11 bases lay in between. Germline CDR1 and CDR2: MGHDK and SYGVNS. CDR3 length: 15 amino acids. The DNA of the CDR3 is TGTGCCAGCAGTGAAACCCCGGCAGGGAACACTGAAGCTTTCTTT. Its translation: CASSETPAGNTEAFF.

The CDR3 DNA reads as TGTGCCTGCCGGGACAGGGCGTTCTATGGCTACACCTTC. Translated: CACRDRAFYGYTF. The chain carries TRBV30 and TRBJ1-2; 9 bases map to TRBD1. The CDR3 consists of 13 residues. V lost 6 bases, J lost 4 bases, and 6 bases stayed unmatched. Germline V lookup: CDR1 GTSNPN, CDR2 SVGIG (reference sequence). Full variable domain (missing parts from reference TRBV30 and TRBJ1-2): SQTIHQWPATLVQPVGSPLSLECTVEGTSNPNLYWYRQAAGRGLQLLFYSVGIGQISSEVPQNLSASRPQDRQFILSSKKLLLSDSGFYLCACRDRAFYGYTFGSGTRLTVV.

The V and J genes are TRBV6-6 and TRBJ1-4, with a tentative D call TRBD1 (5 bases). The germline V gene encodes CDR1 MNHNY and CDR2 SVGAGI (reference sequence). The V and J ends lost 0 bases and 8 bases respectively, with 16 bases between them. CDR3 size: 16 residues. CDR3 loop: CASSYSASAAGEKLFF. DNA for the CDR3: TGTGCCAGCAGTTACTCGGCTAGCGCGGCAGGGGAAAAACTGTTTTTT.

The J gene is TRBJ1-2, the V gene TRBV5-1; 9 bases line up with TRBD1. V trimming: 1 base; J trimming: 6 bases; junction bases outside the gene matches: 7. This CDR3 has 15 amino acids. CDR1 is SGHRS and CDR2 is YFSETQ in the germline V gene. The DNA of the CDR3 is TGCGCCAGCAGCTTGAGACAGGGGGACCCCAATGGCTACACCTTC. Translated, it gives CASSLRQGDPNGYTF.

This chain joins TRBV5-6 and TRBJ2-7, with a weak D call TRBD2 (7 bases). Trimming took 7 bases from V and 1 from J, leaving 12 bases between them. The length of the CDR3 is 13 residues. The germline CDR1 and CDR2 sequences are SGHDT and YYEEEE. The chain's CDR3 is CASRGGGSYEQYF. CDR3 DNA: TGTGCCAGCCGAGGGGGGGGTTCCTACGAGCAGTACTTC.

The CDR3 spells CASRPGTGKNYGYTF. As DNA, the CDR3 is TGCGCCAGCAGACCTGGGACAGGGAAGAATTATGGCTACACCTTC. The chain has TRBV4-3 and TRBJ1-2, with TRBD1 matching 9 bases. CDR1 LGHNA and CDR2 YSLEER come from the germline V gene. This CDR3 comprises 15 residues. J gave up 5 bases and V 6 bases, and 10 bases lay outside the gene matches.

The V and J genes are TRBV29-1 and TRBJ2-1; D gene unclear. Between the trimmed V and J ends, which lost 3 bases and 4 bases, there was a span of 10 bases. The CDR3 covers 13 residues. Germline V CDR1 and CDR2: SQVTM, ANQGSEA. The DNA for the CDR3 is TGCAGCGTTGAGGGCCACAAGTACAATGAGCAGTTCTTC. Its translation is CSVEGHKYNEQFF.

This chain uses TRBV4-1 with TRBJ2-7, with D perhaps TRBD2 (5 bases). V was pared by 0 bases and J by 6 bases, with 15 bases between. CDR1 and CDR2 (germline): MGHRA, YSYEKL. This CDR3 spans 15 amino acids. CDR3 nucleotide sequence: TGCGCCAGCAGCCAAGAGGCACTAGGAGCTTTCGAGCAGTACTTC. It yields the protein CASSQEALGAFEQYF.

V usage is TRBV9 and J usage is TRBJ2-7; 9 bases fit TRBD2. J lost 7 bases, V lost 4 bases, and 9 bases had no gene match. The CDR3 sequence is 14 residues long. Germline-derived CDR1 and CDR2 are SGDLS and YYNGEE. DNA for the CDR3: TGTGCCAGCAGCCTAATAGCGGGAGCTGGTGAGCAGTACTTC. Protein: CASSLIAGAGEQYF.

The V gene is TRBV19, the J gene TRBJ2-7, with TRBD2 matching 7 bases. The CDR3 has 12 amino acids. Trimming cost V 11 bases and J 2 bases; bases outside gene matches: 6. CDR1 is LNHDA, CDR2 SQIVND, per germline (reference sequence). CDR3 loop: CAANGGTYEQYF. In DNA, the CDR3 is TGTGCCGCTAACGGGGGGACCTACGAGCAGTACTTC.

The chain combines TRBV29-1 with TRBJ2-3; D is possibly TRBD2 (5 bases). Germline V gives CDR1 SQVTM, CDR2 ANQGSEA. The CDR3 loop spans 16 amino acids. V lost 1 base and J lost 2, with 16 bases in between. CDR3 loop: CSVEGPLGFSTDTQYF. The CDR3 DNA sequence: TGCAGCGTTGAAGGTCCACTAGGGTTCTCCACAGATACGCAGTATTTT.

The gene calls are TRBV6-5 and TRBJ1-4; D remains ambiguous. Trimming cost V 2 bases and J 11 bases, with 6 bases left between them. The germline CDR1 and CDR2 sequences are MNHEY and SVGAGI. The CDR3 consists of 11 residues. The CDR3 coding sequence is TGTGCCAGCAGTTACGGCGGGAAACTGTTTTTT. Translating gives CASSYGGKLFF.

The CDR3 bases are TGCAGCGTTGAAAAGTTGAGTAGCACAGATACGCAGTATTTT. This gives the protein CSVEKLSSTDTQYF. The J gene is TRBJ2-3, the V gene TRBV29-1, with D unclear. The CDR3 has 14 amino acids. The germline V gene has CDR1 SQVTM and CDR2 ANQGSEA. The V gene lost 2 bases and the J gene lost 0 bases, with 9 bases spanning the gap.

The V gene is TRBV28, the J gene TRBJ1-1; perhaps TRBD1 as D (6 bases). V lost 6 bases and J 4 bases, leaving 18 bases between the germline ends. The CDR3 is 15 amino acids. Germline CDR1 MDHEN, CDR2 SYDVKM. This CDR3 is CASSHGGARGTEAFF. The CDR3 DNA reads as TGTGCCAGCAGCCATGGGGGGGCGCGGGGCACTGAAGCTTTCTTT.

The genes are TRBV11-2 and TRBJ2-7; TRBD2 matches at 9 bases. Germline CDR1 reads SGHAT; CDR2 reads FQNNGV. The CDR3 runs 17 residues. V was pared by 1 base and J by 4 bases, with 11 bases of the junction left unmatched. The CDR3 region is CASSLVSLAGSRYEQYF. CDR3 DNA sequence: TGTGCCAGCAGCTTAGTGTCCCTAGCGGGGAGCCGGTACGAGCAGTACTTC.

The rearrangement joins TRBV14 to TRBJ1-1; possibly TRBD1 for D (5 bases). V was pared by 1 base and J by 4 bases, with 13 bases between. This CDR3 contains 15 residues. Per germline, CDR1 SGHDN and CDR2 FVKESK. Written as DNA, the CDR3 is TGTGCCAGCAGCCAAGGATTGGGGCGTATCACTGAAGCTTTCTTT. Translated: CASSQGLGRITEAFF.